The 9 T cell receptor beta chains below come from one sample, sequenced in a study of T cell clones after liver transplantation. TCRdb's copy holds only in-frame clones and misses some; the assay was immunoSEQ multiplex PCR. The sample carries some 50,000 clones, under 85% recorded once. Specimen: CD4+ T cells from blood, collected at the 22-month timepoint. The receptor set was obtained from a human patient who received a liver transplant. Some of these T cells may belong to the graft donor.

The gene calls are TRBV11-2 and TRBJ1-6; 7 nucleotides align to TRBD1. Germline V gene sequence: CDR1 SGHAT, CDR2 FQNNGV. The CDR3 has 15 residues. V was clipped by 5 bases and J by 13 bases; unmatched bases: 14. The CDR3 loop reads CASSHGDRVNAPLHF. CDR3 DNA sequence: TGTGCCAGCAGCCACGGCGACAGGGTCAATGCGCCCCTCCACTTT. Using reference TRBV11-2 and TRBJ1-6 for the parts outside the CDR3, the full variable domain is EAGVAQSPRYKIIEKRQSVAFWCNPISGHATLYWYQQILGQGPKLLIQFQNNGVVDDSQLPKDRFSAERLKGVDSTLKIQPAKLEDSAVYLCASSHGDRVNAPLHFGNGTRLTVT.

J is TRBJ2-3 and V is TRBV7-2, with TRBD2 identical over 7 bases. This CDR3 has 15 residues. V shed 5 bases and J 0 bases; nucleotides not matched to a gene: 5. Germline-derived CDR1 and CDR2 are SGHTA and FQGNSA. CDR3 in amino acids: CASSIGGTSTDTQYF. The CDR3 nucleotides are TGTGCCAGCAGCATCGGGGGGACTAGCACAGATACGCAGTATTTT.

This clone has a handful of counts. CDR3 nucleotide sequence: TGTGCCATCAGTGCCGGATCTGGAAACACCATATATTTT. Its protein is CAISAGSGNTIYF. This chain connects TRBV10-3 to TRBJ1-3, with no clear D. The CDR3 spans 13 residues. The germline CDR1 and CDR2 sequences are ENHRY and SYGVKD. Trimming pared 4 bases from V and 1 base from J, leaving 5 bases between.

Many counts were recorded for this clone. This sequence joins TRBV30 and TRBJ2-7, with 10 bases lining up with TRBD1. The CDR3 covers 13 residues. From germline, CDR1 is GTSNPN and CDR2 SVGIG (reference sequence). Trimming removed 5 bases from V and 3 bases from J; junction bases left unmatched: 4. The chain's CDR3 is CAWGTGVFYEQYF. CDR3 sequence (DNA): TGTGCCTGGGGGACAGGGGTGTTCTACGAGCAGTACTTC.

The gene calls are TRBV18 and TRBJ2-3; D is unclear. Germline V gene sequence: CDR1 KGHSH, CDR2 LQKENI. This CDR3 contains 13 residues. V gave up 6 bases and J gave up 0 bases, with 7 bases separating them. The DNA of the CDR3 is TGTGCCAGCTCTCCCTCTAGCACAGATACGCAGTATTTT. It translates to CASSPSSTDTQYF.

This clone has just one count. The same CDR3 is also encoded by other DNA sequences in this sample. The chain employs TRBV7-2 and TRBJ1-3, with 10 bases matching TRBD1. Trimming took 4 bases from V and 4 from J; bases not matched to a gene: 7. The CDR3 extends over 16 amino acids. Germline V gene lookup returns CDR1 SGHTA and CDR2 FQGNSA. The chain's CDR3 is CASSSFRDRGGNTIYF. The CDR3 DNA reads as TGTGCCAGCAGCTCCTTCCGGGACAGGGGAGGAAACACCATATATTTT.

The chain joins TRBV5-4 to TRBJ2-5; D possibly uses TRBD1 or TRBD2 (5 bases each). Germline CDR1 SGHNT, CDR2 YYREEE (reference sequence). V was clipped by 4 bases and J by 5 bases, with 21 bases between them. This CDR3 contains 16 residues. The CDR3 sequence: CASSNRRWGSGETQYF. For the CDR3, the DNA is TGTGCCAGCAGCAATAGGCGTTGGGGGTCGGGTGAGACCCAGTACTTC.

J is TRBJ2-3 and V is TRBV5-1; D ambiguous. CDR3 length equals 14 residues. In germline, CDR1 is SGHRS, CDR2 YFSETQ. V lost 0 bases to trimming and J lost 4 bases, with 9 bases between them. CDR3 sequence (DNA): TGCGCCAGCAGCTTGGAAAACCGGGCAGATACGCAGTATTTT. It codes for CASSLENRADTQYF.

J is TRBJ1-1 and V is TRBV5-6; D gene uncertain. The CDR3 sequence is 18 residues long. V was shortened by 0 bases and J by 4 bases, with 22 bases between the two germline ends. From germline, CDR1 is SGHDT and CDR2 YYEEEE. The DNA of the CDR3 is TGTGCCAGCAGCTTGGCTTGGCGGCAGCTCCGCCAGTCCACTGAAGCTTTCTTT. Protein: CASSLAWRQLRQSTEAFF.